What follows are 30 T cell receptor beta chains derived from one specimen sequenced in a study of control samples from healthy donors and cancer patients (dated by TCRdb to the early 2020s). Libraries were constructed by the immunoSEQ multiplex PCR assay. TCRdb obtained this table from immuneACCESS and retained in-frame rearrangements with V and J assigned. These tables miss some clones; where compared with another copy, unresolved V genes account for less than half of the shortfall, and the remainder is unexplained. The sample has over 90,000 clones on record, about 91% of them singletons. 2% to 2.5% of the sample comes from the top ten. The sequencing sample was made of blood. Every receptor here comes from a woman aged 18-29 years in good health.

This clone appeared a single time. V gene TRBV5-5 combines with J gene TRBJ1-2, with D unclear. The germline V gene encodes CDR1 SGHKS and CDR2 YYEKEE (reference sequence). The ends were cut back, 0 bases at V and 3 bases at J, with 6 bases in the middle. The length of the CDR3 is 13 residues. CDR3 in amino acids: CASSLVEDYGYTF. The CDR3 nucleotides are TGTGCCAGCAGCTTGGTGGAGGACTATGGCTACACCTTC.

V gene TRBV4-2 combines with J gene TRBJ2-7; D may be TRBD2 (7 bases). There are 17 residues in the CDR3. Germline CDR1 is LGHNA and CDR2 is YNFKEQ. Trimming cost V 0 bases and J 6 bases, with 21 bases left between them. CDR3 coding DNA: TGTGCCAGCAGCCAAGAGGAAGGTGGAGGGGGGGCGGGCGAGCAGTACTTC. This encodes CASSQEEGGGGAGEQYF.

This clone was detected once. In DNA form, the CDR3 reads TGCGCCAGCAGCCGCTGGACTAGCGGAGATACGCAGTATTTT. Residues: CASSRWTSGDTQYF. The chain has TRBV5-1 and TRBJ2-3; 10 bases are shared with TRBD2. V lost 4 bases and J lost 5; bases outside the gene matches: 4. Germline-derived CDR1 and CDR2 are SGHRS and YFSETQ. This CDR3 is built from 14 residues.

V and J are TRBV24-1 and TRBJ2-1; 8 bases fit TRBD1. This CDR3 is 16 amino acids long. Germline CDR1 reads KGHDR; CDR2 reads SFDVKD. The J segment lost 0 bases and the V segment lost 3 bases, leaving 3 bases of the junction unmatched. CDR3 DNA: TGTGCCACCAGTGATACGGACAGGGTCTCCTACAATGAGCAGTTCTTC. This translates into CATSDTDRVSYNEQFF.

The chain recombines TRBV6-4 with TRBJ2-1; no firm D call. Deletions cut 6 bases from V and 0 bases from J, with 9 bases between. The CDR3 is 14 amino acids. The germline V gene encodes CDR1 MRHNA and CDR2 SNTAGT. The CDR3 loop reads CASSPMDSYNEQFF. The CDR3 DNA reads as TGTGCCAGCAGCCCTATGGACTCCTACAATGAGCAGTTCTTC.

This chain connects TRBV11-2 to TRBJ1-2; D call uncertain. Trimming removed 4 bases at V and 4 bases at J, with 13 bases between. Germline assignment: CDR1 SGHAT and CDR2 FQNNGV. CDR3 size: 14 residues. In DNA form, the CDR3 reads TGTGCCAGCAGCTCTCAACGGGCCGGCTATGGCTACACCTTC. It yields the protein CASSSQRAGYGYTF.

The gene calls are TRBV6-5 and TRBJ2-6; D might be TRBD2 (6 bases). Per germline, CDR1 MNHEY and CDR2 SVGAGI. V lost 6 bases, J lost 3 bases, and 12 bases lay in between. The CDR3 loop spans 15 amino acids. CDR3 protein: CASRAGSGGANVLTF. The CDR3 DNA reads TGTGCCAGCAGGGCGGGGAGCGGTGGGGCCAACGTCCTGACTTTC.

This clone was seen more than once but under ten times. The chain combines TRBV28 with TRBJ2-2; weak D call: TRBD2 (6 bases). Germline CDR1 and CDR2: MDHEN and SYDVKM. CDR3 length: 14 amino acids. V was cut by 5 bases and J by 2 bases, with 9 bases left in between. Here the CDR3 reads CASSPGSNTGELFF. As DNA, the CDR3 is TGTGCCAGCAGTCCCGGGAGCAACACCGGGGAGCTGTTTTTT.

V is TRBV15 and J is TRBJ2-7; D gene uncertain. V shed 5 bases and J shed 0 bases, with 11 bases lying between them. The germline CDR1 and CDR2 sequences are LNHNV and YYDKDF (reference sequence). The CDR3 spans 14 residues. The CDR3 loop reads CATSGPSSSYEQYF. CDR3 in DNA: TGTGCCACCAGCGGTCCCAGTTCCTCCTACGAGCAGTACTTC.

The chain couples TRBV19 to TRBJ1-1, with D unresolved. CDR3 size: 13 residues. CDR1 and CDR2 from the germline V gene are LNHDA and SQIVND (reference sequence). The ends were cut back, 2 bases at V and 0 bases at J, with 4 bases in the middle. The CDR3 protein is CASSILLNTEAFF. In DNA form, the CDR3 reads TGTGCCAGTAGTATACTACTGAACACTGAAGCTTTCTTT.

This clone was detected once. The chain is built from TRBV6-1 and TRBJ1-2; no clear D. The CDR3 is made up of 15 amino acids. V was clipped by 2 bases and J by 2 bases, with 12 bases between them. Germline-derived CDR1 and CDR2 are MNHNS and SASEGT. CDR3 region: CASSEHGGLNYGYTF. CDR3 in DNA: TGTGCCAGCAGTGAACATGGCGGATTAAACTATGGCTACACCTTC.

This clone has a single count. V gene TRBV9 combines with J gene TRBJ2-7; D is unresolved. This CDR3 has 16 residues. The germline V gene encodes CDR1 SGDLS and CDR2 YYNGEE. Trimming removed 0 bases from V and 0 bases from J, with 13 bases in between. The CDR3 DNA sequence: TGTGCCAGCAGCGTAGATTTTTCGGGCACCTCCTACGAGCAGTACTTC. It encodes CASSVDFSGTSYEQYF.

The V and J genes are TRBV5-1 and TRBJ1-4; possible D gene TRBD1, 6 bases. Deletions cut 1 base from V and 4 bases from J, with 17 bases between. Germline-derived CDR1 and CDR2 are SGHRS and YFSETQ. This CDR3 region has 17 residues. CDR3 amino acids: CASSLNGGRQNNEKLFF. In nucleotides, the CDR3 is TGCGCCAGCAGCTTGAATGGGGGGCGGCAGAATAATGAAAAACTGTTTTTT. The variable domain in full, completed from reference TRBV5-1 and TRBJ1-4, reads KAGVTQTPRYLIKTRGQQVTLSCSPISGHRSVSWYQQTPGQGLQFLFEYFSETQRNKGNFPGRFSGRQFSNSRSEMNVSTLELGDSALYLCASSLNGGRQNNEKLFFGSGTQLSVL.

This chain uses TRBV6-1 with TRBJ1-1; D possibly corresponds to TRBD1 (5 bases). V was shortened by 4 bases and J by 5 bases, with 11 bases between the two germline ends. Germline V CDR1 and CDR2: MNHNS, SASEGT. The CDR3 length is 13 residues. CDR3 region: CASSARGGTEAFF. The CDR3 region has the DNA TGTGCCAGCAGTGCCCGTGGGGGTACTGAAGCTTTCTTT.

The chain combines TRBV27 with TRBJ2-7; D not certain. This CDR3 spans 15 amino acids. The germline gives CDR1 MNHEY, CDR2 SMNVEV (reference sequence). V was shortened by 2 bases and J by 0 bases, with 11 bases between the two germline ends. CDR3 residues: CASSLSQSSSYEQYF. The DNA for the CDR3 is TGTGCCAGCAGTTTAAGCCAGTCCAGCTCCTACGAGCAGTACTTC.

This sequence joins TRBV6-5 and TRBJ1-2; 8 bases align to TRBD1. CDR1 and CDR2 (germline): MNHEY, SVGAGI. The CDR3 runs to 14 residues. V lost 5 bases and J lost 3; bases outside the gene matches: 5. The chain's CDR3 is CASSPGQGYYGYTF. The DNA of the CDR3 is TGTGCCAGCAGTCCCGGACAGGGATACTATGGCTACACCTTC.

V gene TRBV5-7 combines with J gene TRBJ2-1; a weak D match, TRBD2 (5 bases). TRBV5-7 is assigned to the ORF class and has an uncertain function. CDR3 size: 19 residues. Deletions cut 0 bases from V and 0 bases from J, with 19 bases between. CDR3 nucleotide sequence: TGTGCCAGCAGCTTGGAAAGGGAGAATTTCGAAAGCTCCTACAATGAGCAGTTCTTC. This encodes CASSLERENFESSYNEQFF.

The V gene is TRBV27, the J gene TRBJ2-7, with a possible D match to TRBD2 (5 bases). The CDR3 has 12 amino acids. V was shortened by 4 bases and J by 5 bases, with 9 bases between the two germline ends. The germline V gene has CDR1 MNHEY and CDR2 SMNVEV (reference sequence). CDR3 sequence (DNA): TGTGCCAGCAGTTCGGGGTGGAACGAGCAGTACTTC. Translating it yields CASSSGWNEQYF.

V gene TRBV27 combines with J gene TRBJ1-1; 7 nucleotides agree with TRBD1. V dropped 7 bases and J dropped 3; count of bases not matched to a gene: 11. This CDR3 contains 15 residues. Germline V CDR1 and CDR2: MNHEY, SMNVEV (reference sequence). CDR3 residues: CASTPNRGWDTEAFF. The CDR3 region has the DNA TGTGCCAGCACTCCGAACAGGGGTTGGGACACTGAAGCTTTCTTT.

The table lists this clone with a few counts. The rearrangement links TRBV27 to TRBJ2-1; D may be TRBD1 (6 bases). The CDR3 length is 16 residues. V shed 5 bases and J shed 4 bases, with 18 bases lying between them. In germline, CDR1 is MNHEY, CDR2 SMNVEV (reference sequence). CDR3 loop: CASSPILGAPYNEQFF. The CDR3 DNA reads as TGTGCCAGCAGTCCAATCCTGGGGGCACCATACAATGAGCAGTTCTTC.

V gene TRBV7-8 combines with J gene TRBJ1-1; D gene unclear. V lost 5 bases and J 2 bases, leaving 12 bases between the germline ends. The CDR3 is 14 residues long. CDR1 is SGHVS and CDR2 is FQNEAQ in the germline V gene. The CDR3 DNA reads TGTGCCAGCAGCCGCGGAATGGGAAACACTGAAGCTTTCTTT. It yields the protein CASSRGMGNTEAFF.

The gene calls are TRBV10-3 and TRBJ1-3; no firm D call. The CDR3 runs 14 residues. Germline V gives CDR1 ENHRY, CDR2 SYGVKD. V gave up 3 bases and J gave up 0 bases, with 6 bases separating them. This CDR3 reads CAISDLVSGNTIYF. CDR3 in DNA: TGTGCCATCAGTGATTTAGTCTCTGGAAACACCATATATTTT.

DNA for the CDR3: TGTGCCAGCAGCGTAGGAGGGGTCTCTGGAAACACCATATATTTT. As protein: CASSVGGVSGNTIYF. The chain combines TRBV9 with TRBJ1-3; possible D gene TRBD1, 5 bases. The V gene lost 0 bases and the J gene lost 0 bases, with 7 bases spanning the gap. Looked up from germline, CDR1 is SGDLS and CDR2 is YYNGEE. This CDR3 region has 15 residues.

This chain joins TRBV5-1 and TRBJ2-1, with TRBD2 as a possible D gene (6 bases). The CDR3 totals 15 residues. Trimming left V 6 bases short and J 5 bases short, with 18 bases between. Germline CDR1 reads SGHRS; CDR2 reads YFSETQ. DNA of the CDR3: TGCGCCAGCACCCCTTTCGGCGGGGCCGACAATGAGCAGTTCTTC. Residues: CASTPFGGADNEQFF.

The CDR3 spells CASGVGGFGYGYTF. The DNA for the CDR3 is TGTGCCAGCGGGGTTGGAGGGTTTGGCTATGGCTACACCTTC. The chain links TRBV9 to TRBJ1-2, with D unresolved. Germline V gene data show CDR1 as SGDLS and CDR2 as YYNGEE. Trimming removed 7 bases from V and 4 bases from J, with 17 bases in between. This CDR3 is built from 14 residues. Full variable domain (remainder filled in from reference TRBV9 and TRBJ1-2): DSGVTQTPKHLITATGQRVTLRCSPRSGDLSVYWYQQSLDQGLQFLIQYYNGEERAKGNILERFSAQQFPDLHSELNLSSLELGDSALYFCASGVGGFGYGYTFGSGTRLTVV.

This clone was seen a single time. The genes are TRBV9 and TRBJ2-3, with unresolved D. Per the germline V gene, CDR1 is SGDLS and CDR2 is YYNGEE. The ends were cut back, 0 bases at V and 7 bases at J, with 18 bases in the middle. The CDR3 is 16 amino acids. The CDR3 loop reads CASSVAQTPHLHTQYF. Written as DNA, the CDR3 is TGTGCCAGCAGCGTAGCCCAAACCCCTCATTTACATACGCAGTATTTT.

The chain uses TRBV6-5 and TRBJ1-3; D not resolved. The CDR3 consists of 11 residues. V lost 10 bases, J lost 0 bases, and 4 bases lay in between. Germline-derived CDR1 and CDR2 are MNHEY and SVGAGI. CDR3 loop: CATGSGNTIYF. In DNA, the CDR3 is TGTGCCACAGGCTCTGGAAACACCATATATTTT.

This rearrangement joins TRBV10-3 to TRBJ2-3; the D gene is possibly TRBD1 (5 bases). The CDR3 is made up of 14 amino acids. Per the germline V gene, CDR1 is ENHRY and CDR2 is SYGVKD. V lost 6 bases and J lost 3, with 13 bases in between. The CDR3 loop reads CAIRPRVGTDTQYF. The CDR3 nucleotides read TGTGCCATCAGGCCCAGGGTTGGTACAGATACGCAGTATTTT.

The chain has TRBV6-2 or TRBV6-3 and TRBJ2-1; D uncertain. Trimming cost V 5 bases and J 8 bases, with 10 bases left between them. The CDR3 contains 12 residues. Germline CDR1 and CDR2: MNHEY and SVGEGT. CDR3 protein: CASSIRPHEQFF. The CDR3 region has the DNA TGTGCCAGCAGTATCAGGCCCCATGAGCAGTTCTTC.

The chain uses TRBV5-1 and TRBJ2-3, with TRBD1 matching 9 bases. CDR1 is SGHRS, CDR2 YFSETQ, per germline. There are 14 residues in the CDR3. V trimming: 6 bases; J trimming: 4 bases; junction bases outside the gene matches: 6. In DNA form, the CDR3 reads TGCGCCAGCACTAGGGACAGGGCCCCAGATACGCAGTATTTT. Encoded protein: CASTRDRAPDTQYF.